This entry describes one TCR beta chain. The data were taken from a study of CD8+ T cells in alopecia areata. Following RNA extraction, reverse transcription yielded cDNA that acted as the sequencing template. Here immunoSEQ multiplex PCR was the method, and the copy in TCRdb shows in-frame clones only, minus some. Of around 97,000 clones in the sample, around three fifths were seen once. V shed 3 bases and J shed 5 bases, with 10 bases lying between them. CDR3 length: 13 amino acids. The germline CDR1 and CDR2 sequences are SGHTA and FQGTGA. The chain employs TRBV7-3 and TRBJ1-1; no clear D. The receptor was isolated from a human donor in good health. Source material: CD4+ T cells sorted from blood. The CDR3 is CASSFSSWTEAFF. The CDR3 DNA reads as TGTGCCAGCAGCTTTAGTTCTTGGACTGAAGCTTTCTTT.